The 2 T cell receptor beta chains reported below all come from one sample, sequenced in a study of CD8 T cells in Susac syndrome. The RNA input was roughly 0.45 to 1 ug, and it was reverse transcribed with random hexamers. MiXCR was run by TCRdb on the immunoSEQ multiplex PCR reads, yielding one entry per CDR3 protein. This table holds some 50,000 distinct CDR3 sequences, approximately 95% found once. Sequenced material: CD8+ T cells from PBMCs. These receptor sequences come from a human donor with Susac syndrome.

The chain is built from TRBV29-1 and TRBJ1-4; 7 nucleotides align to TRBD1. Germline loops: CDR1 SQVTM, CDR2 ANQGSEA. Germline trimming cut 3 bases from V and 8 bases from J; bases unmatched to any gene: 6. The CDR3 covers 13 residues. Here the CDR3 DNA reads TGCAGCGTTGATAGCAGGGGGGGCGAAAAACTGTTTTTT. Translated, it gives CSVDSRGGEKLFF.

This clonotype is a singleton in its sample. The V gene is TRBV29-1, the J gene TRBJ2-4; the match to TRBD2 covers 9 bases. With 3 bases clipped from V and 0 bases from J, the junction kept 3 bases outside the gene matches. Germline V gene data show CDR1 as SQVTM and CDR2 as ANQGSEA. The CDR3 totals 15 residues. The CDR3 loop is CSVETSGLAKNIQYF. The CDR3, as DNA: TGCAGCGTTGAGACTAGCGGCTTAGCCAAAAACATTCAGTACTTC.